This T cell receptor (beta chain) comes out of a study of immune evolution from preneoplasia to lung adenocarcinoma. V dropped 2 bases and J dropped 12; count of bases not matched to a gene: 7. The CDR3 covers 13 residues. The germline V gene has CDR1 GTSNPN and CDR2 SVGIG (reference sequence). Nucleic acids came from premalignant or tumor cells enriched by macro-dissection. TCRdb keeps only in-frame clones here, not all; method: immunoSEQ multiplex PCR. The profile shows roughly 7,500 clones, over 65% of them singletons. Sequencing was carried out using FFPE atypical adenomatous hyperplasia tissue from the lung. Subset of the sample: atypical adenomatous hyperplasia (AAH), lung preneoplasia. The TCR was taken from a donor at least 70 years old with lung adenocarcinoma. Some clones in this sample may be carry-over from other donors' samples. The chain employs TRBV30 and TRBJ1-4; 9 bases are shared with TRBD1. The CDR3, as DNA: TGTGCCTGGAGTAGGGACAGGGCTGTAGAACTGTTTTTT. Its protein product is CAWSRDRAVELFF.